A single sample is the source of the 7 T cell receptor beta chains below, sequenced in a study of blood T cell repertoires in COVID-19. Here immunoSEQ multiplex PCR was the method, and the copy in TCRdb shows in-frame clones only, minus some. The sample comprises fewer than 300,000 clones, around 90% of which are singletons, and 2.3% rests with the top ten. Sequencing input: PBMCs or T cells enriched from blood (not recorded which). These receptors were taken from a woman aged 40 to 55 with acute COVID-19.

This clone was recorded once. This chain connects TRBV12-3 or TRBV12-4 to TRBJ1-2; D is unclear. This CDR3 region has 13 residues. V lost 6 bases to trimming and J lost 4 bases, with 12 bases between them. The CDR3 nucleotides read TGTGCCAGCAGCTCTACCAATTTCTATGGCTACACCTTC. This translates into CASSSTNFYGYTF.

This sequence joins TRBV5-1 and TRBJ2-1; maybe TRBD2 (6 bases). CDR1 is SGHRS and CDR2 is YFSETQ in the germline V gene. The germline V and J ends were trimmed by 4 bases and 10 bases, with 15 bases remaining between them. The CDR3 has 13 amino acids. Written as DNA, the CDR3 is TGCGCCAGCAGCCACCCCGGGGGAGAAGAGCAGTTCTTC. It specifies CASSHPGGEEQFF. Supplemented by reference TRBV5-1 and TRBJ2-1, the full variable domain reads KAGVTQTPRYLIKTRGQQVTLSCSPISGHRSVSWYQQTPGQGLQFLFEYFSETQRNKGNFPGRFSGRQFSNSRSEMNVSTLELGDSALYLCASSHPGGEEQFFGPGTRLTVL.

The count of this clone is one. The chain is built from TRBV5-4 and TRBJ2-5; possible D gene TRBD2, 7 bases. V lost 4 bases and J lost 5, with 15 bases in between. This CDR3 has 14 amino acids. Germline V gene sequence: CDR1 SGHNT, CDR2 YYREEE (reference sequence). The CDR3 region has the DNA TGTGCCAGCAGCCGGGGGGCGGGAGCGGAGACCCAGTACTTC. It is translated as CASSRGAGAETQYF.

In this sample, this clone turned up once. The chain couples TRBV27 to TRBJ2-7; no clear D. The CDR3 has 13 residues. V was trimmed by 3 bases and J by 3 bases, leaving 9 bases between them. Germline V gives CDR1 MNHEY, CDR2 SMNVEV (reference sequence). For the CDR3, the DNA is TGTGCCAGCAGTTTTGGGCCTGACTACGAGCAGTACTTC. Encoded protein: CASSFGPDYEQYF.

J is TRBJ1-1 and V is TRBV28; 7 bases are shared with TRBD1. Germline V gene data show CDR1 as MDHEN and CDR2 as SYDVKM. Germline trimming cut 2 bases from V and 1 base from J; bases unmatched to any gene: 7. This CDR3 has 16 residues. In DNA, the CDR3 is TGTGCCAGCAGTTTAACGGAGGGGGCGGGGAACACTGAAGCTTTCTTT. Translating it yields CASSLTEGAGNTEAFF.

The rearrangement links TRBV27 to TRBJ1-6; D unclear. The CDR3 covers 17 residues. Germline loops: CDR1 MNHEY, CDR2 SMNVEV (reference sequence). Between the trimmed V and J ends, which lost 5 bases and 3 bases, there was a span of 17 bases. The CDR3, as DNA: TGTGCCAGCAGTCATAGCTCAGCAGTGGACTATAATTCACCCCTCCACTTT. It codes for CASSHSSAVDYNSPLHF.

V gene TRBV29-1 combines with J gene TRBJ2-5, with 13 positions matching TRBD2. The V gene end was trimmed by 5 bases and the J gene end by 5 bases; junction bases not matched to a gene: 8. CDR1 and CDR2 (germline): SQVTM, ANQGSEA. This CDR3 has 15 residues. The CDR3 spells CSVRLAGGAGETQYF. Written as DNA, the CDR3 is TGCAGCGTTCGACTAGCGGGGGGAGCCGGGGAGACCCAGTACTTC.